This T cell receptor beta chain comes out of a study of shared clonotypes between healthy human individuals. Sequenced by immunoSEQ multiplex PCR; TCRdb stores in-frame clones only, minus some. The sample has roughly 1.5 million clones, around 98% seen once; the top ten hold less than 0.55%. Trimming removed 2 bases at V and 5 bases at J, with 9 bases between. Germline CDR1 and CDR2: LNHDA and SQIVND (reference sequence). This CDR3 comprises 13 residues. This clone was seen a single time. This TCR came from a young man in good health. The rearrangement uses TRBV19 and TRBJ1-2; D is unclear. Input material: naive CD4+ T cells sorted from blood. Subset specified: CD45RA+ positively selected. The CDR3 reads CASSIRSEYGYTF. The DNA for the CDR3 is TGTGCCAGTAGTATAAGGTCGGAATATGGCTACACCTTC.